Listed below are T cell receptor beta chains from one sample, sequenced in a study of blood T cells in healthy people across ages. TCRdb re-called the 5' RACE reads through MiXCR, storing one row per CDR3 protein. The sample lists hundreds of thousands of distinct CDR3 sequences; about 43% were seen once. What was sequenced was blood. These receptor sequences come from an elderly man in good health. CDR3s include the opening cysteine and the closing phenylalanine or tryptophan. Fields, in order: J gene, CDR3 length, clone size, D gene, V gene, CDR3 protein, CDR3 DNA. A D gene is named only where the DNA matches it firmly. Rows may omit the clone size; those that give it use once, few, many or a size class.

>TRBJ2-7|15|few|NA|TRBV6-2/TRBV6-3
CASSYGRATSYEQYF
TGTGCCAGCAGTTATGGTCGGGCTACCTCCTACGAGCAGTACTTC
>TRBJ2-7|15|NA|NA|TRBV12-3/TRBV12-4
CASSKGRDPTLEQYF
TGTGCCAGCAGCAAAGGCAGGGATCCTACGTTGGAGCAGTACTTC
>TRBJ2-5|14|NA|TRBD1|TRBV10-3
CAITPGTGGETQYF
TGTGCCATCACCCCGGGGACAGGGGGAGAGACCCAGTACTTC
>TRBJ2-7|14|few|TRBD1|TRBV4-3
CASSPGTDSTEQYF
TGCGCCAGCAGCCCCGGGACAGACTCTACCGAGCAGTACTTC
>TRBJ1-4|14|few|NA|TRBV7-8
CASSGSGVGEKLFF
TGTGCCAGCAGCGGGTCAGGGGTGGGTGAAAAACTGTTTTTT
>TRBJ2-7|15|NA|TRBD2|TRBV20-1
CSARGGSGSSYEQYF
TGCAGTGCTAGAGGGGGAAGCGGGAGCTCCTACGAGCAGTACTTC
>TRBJ1-6|16|few|NA|TRBV20-1
CSARSTVGEYNSPLHF
TGCAGTGCTAGGAGTACTGTGGGGGAATATAATTCACCCCTCCACTTT
>TRBJ2-7|14|NA|TRBD1|TRBV5-1
CASSPDRGFSEQYF
TGCGCCAGCAGCCCAGACAGGGGATTTAGTGAGCAGTACTTC
>TRBJ2-5|14|many|TRBD2|TRBV7-9
CASSFSSGGETQYF
TGTGCCAGCAGCTTTTCTAGCGGGGGAGAGACCCAGTACTTC
>TRBJ2-5|14|many|NA|TRBV7-8
CASSWGSYQETQYF
TGTGCCAGCAGCTGGGGGAGTTACCAAGAGACCCAGTACTTC
>TRBJ2-1|14|NA|TRBD1|TRBV18
CASSPRDRGDEQFF
TGTGCCAGCTCACCCAGGGACAGGGGGGATGAGCAGTTCTTC
>TRBJ1-4|15|NA|NA|TRBV12-3/TRBV12-4
CASSFWVVANEKLFF
TGTGCCAGCAGTTTTTGGGTGGTGGCTAATGAAAAACTGTTTTTT
>TRBJ2-5|16|few|TRBD1|TRBV7-2
CASSPPGQATQETQYF
TGTGCCAGCAGCCCCCCGGGACAGGCGACCCAAGAGACCCAGTACTTC
>TRBJ2-3|13|many|NA|TRBV7-2
CASKGPRIDTQYF
TGTGCCAGTAAGGGACCGAGAATAGATACGCAGTATTTT
>TRBJ2-5|14|NA|NA|TRBV3-1
CASSHRTNQETQYF
TGTGCCAGCAGCCACCGGACTAACCAAGAGACCCAGTACTTC
>TRBJ1-1|14|once|NA|TRBV10-3
CTISRGRSNTEAFF
TGTACCATCAGCCGAGGGCGTTCGAACACTGAAGCTTTCTTT
>TRBJ1-4|15|few|TRBD1|TRBV7-9
CASSSGTGNNEKLFF
TGTGCCAGCAGCTCCGGGACAGGGAATAATGAAAAACTGTTTTTT
>TRBJ2-5|14|NA|TRBD2|TRBV7-2
CASSSDGLAETQYF
TGTGCCAGCAGCTCCGACGGACTAGCGGAGACCCAGTACTTC
>TRBJ2-7|15|NA|NA|TRBV11-2
CASSRTTDVNYEQYF
TGTGCCAGCAGCCGAACGACCGACGTAAACTACGAGCAGTACTTC
>TRBJ2-5|14|few|NA|TRBV29-1
CSVVFGRGAETQYF
TGCAGCGTTGTGTTCGGCAGGGGTGCAGAGACCCAGTACTTC
>TRBJ1-5|14|NA|NA|TRBV6-2/TRBV6-3
CASLNGDGNQPQHF
TGTGCCAGCCTTAACGGGGATGGCAATCAGCCCCAGCATTTT
>TRBJ2-7|14|NA|TRBD2|TRBV5-6
CASSTLAGTYEQYF
TGTGCCAGCAGCACCCTAGCGGGGACCTACGAGCAGTACTTC
>TRBJ2-5|15|NA|TRBD2|TRBV20-1
CSASGVAGLQETQYF
TGCAGTGCTAGTGGGGTAGCGGGCCTTCAAGAGACCCAGTACTTC
>TRBJ1-5|15|few|TRBD1|TRBV5-1
CASSAGQGPGQPQHF
TGCGCCAGCAGCGCGGGACAGGGGCCGGGTCAGCCCCAGCATTTT
>TRBJ1-1|18|NA|TRBD1|TRBV20-1
CSASGISEGTVANTEAFF
TGCAGTGCTAGTGGGATTAGTGAGGGGACAGTGGCGAACACTGAAGCTTTCTTT
>TRBJ2-6|17|NA|TRBD1|TRBV27
CASSLGQGTSGANVLTF
TGTGCCAGCAGTCTGGGACAGGGAACATCTGGGGCCAACGTCCTGACTTTC
>TRBJ2-7|13|NA|NA|TRBV7-6
CASSFQDGYEQYF
TGTGCCAGCAGCTTTCAGGACGGGTACGAGCAGTACTTC
>TRBJ2-1|14|NA|TRBD2|TRBV6-6
CASSWTSGGDEQFF
TGTGCCAGCAGTTGGACTAGCGGGGGCGATGAGCAGTTCTTC
>TRBJ2-7|14|NA|NA|TRBV20-1
CSAREGVGAYEQYF
TGCAGTGCTAGAGAGGGGGTAGGAGCCTACGAGCAGTACTTC
>TRBJ2-3|13|NA|NA|TRBV7-9
CASSPTNTDTLYF
TGTGCCAGCAGCCCCACCAACACAGATACGCTGTATTTT
>TRBJ2-7|15|few|TRBD2|TRBV7-2
CASLREFSGSDEQYF
TGTGCCAGCTTAAGGGAATTTAGCGGGAGCGACGAGCAGTACTTC
>TRBJ2-1|16|NA|TRBD2|TRBV6-2/TRBV6-3
CASSRLAGGQCNEQFF
TGTGCCAGCAGTCGACTAGCGGGGGGCCAATGCAATGAGCAGTTCTTC
>TRBJ1-1|14|NA|NA|TRBV11-2
CASSLSWAATEAFF
TGTGCCAGCAGCTTAAGTTGGGCGGCGACTGAAGCTTTCTTT
>TRBJ2-3|14|few|TRBD2|TRBV5-1
CASSLGTSADTQYF
TGCGCCAGCAGCCTAGGGACTAGCGCAGATACGCAGTATTTT
>TRBJ1-1|14|few|NA|TRBV29-1
CSVDAGSMNTEAFF
TGCAGCGTGGACGCGGGATCCATGAACACTGAAGCTTTCTTT
>TRBJ2-3|17|few|NA|TRBV20-1
CSARDTGTLTHTDTQYF
TGCAGTGCTAGAGATACCGGAACTCTGACGCACACAGATACGCAGTATTTT
>TRBJ2-5|16|NA|TRBD2|TRBV7-2
CASSTSGTSGRNEQYF
TGTGCCAGCAGCACTAGCGGGACTAGCGGGAGGAATGAGCAGTACTTC
>TRBJ2-7|13|few|NA|TRBV15
CATSSASKYEQYF
TGTGCCACCAGCAGTGCTAGTAAGTACGAGCAGTACTTC
>TRBJ2-3|17|once|NA|TRBV24-1
CATSDTGTAGITVTQYF
TGTGCCACCAGTGACACAGGGACCGCCGGGATCACAGTTACGCAGTATTTT
>TRBJ1-1|14|NA|NA|TRBV6-2/TRBV6-3
CASSDLGFGTEAFF
TGTGCCAGCAGTGACTTAGGTTTTGGCACTGAAGCTTTCTTT